These T cell receptor beta chains were read from a single sample in a study of human thymus T cells. Produced via immunoSEQ multiplex PCR; TCRdb's table is partial and in-frame only. The sample consists of roughly 77,000 clones, 90% to 95% of them appearing once. What was sequenced was thymus tissue. The receptors were gathered from a girl in the first two years of life with a congenital heart defect but otherwise immunologically healthy. CDR3s include the opening cysteine and the closing phenylalanine or tryptophan. Fields, in order: V gene, clone size, J gene, D gene, CDR3 DNA, CDR3 protein. The D gene is left open where the match is weak. Only part of the rows carry a size: once, few, many, or a class if the clone is expanded.

v_call: TRBV19; clone_size: -; j_call: TRBJ2-1; d_call: TRBD2; cdr3_nt: TGTGCCAGTAGTATAGATCAACGGGGAGCTAGCGGGAGGGCCGTTTACAATGAGCAGTTCTTC; cdr3_aa: CASSIDQRGASGRAVYNEQFF
v_call: TRBV7-9; clone_size: -; j_call: TRBJ1-5; d_call: -; cdr3_nt: TGTGCCAGCAGCTTAGGGGAGCGCAATCAGCCCCAGCATTTT; cdr3_aa: CASSLGERNQPQHF
v_call: TRBV19; clone_size: -; j_call: TRBJ2-6; d_call: -; cdr3_nt: TGTGCCAGTAGTATATTAACTCAGGACCTCCTTAGCTCTGGGGCCAACGTCCTGACTTTC; cdr3_aa: CASSILTQDLLSSGANVLTF
v_call: TRBV7-2; clone_size: once; j_call: TRBJ2-1; d_call: -; cdr3_nt: TGTGCCAGCAGGTACCGGGGGCCAAACTACAATGAGCAGTTCTTC; cdr3_aa: CASRYRGPNYNEQFF
v_call: TRBV28; clone_size: -; j_call: TRBJ2-7; d_call: -; cdr3_nt: TGTGCCAGCAGTTTATTCAGGGGTGGGATGGGGAAGCAGTACTTC; cdr3_aa: CASSLFRGGMGKQYF
v_call: TRBV23-1; clone_size: -; j_call: TRBJ1-5; d_call: -; cdr3_nt: TGCGCCAGCAGTCCGGCAAGACAGCTTAATCAGCCCCAGCATTTT; cdr3_aa: CASSPARQLNQPQHF
v_call: TRBV29-1; clone_size: -; j_call: TRBJ2-1; d_call: TRBD2; cdr3_nt: TGCAGCGTTCCGTCTAGCGGGGGGAATGAGCAGTTCTTC; cdr3_aa: CSVPSSGGNEQFF
v_call: TRBV2; clone_size: -; j_call: TRBJ2-6; d_call: TRBD1; cdr3_nt: TGTGCCAGCAGTGAAACGGCCAGGGGGCGGGACTCTGGGGCCAACGTCCTGACTTTC; cdr3_aa: CASSETARGRDSGANVLTF
v_call: TRBV19; clone_size: -; j_call: TRBJ1-5; d_call: TRBD1; cdr3_nt: TGTGCCAGTAGTATCAAGCGGGACAGGGGTATTCAGCCCCAGCATTTT; cdr3_aa: CASSIKRDRGIQPQHF
v_call: TRBV21-1; clone_size: -; j_call: TRBJ1-4; d_call: -; cdr3_nt: TGTGCCAGCAGCAAAGCCTCCGGGACAGGGGATGAAAAACTGTTTTTT; cdr3_aa: CASSKASGTGDEKLFF
v_call: TRBV4-3; clone_size: -; j_call: TRBJ1-1; d_call: -; cdr3_nt: TGCGCCAGCAGCCCGCGCGGTACGACTGGCACTGAAGCTTTCTTT; cdr3_aa: CASSPRGTTGTEAFF
v_call: TRBV18; clone_size: -; j_call: TRBJ2-6; d_call: -; cdr3_nt: TGTGCCAGCTCACCACCGGCAGGGATACTACACCACTCTGGGGCCAACGTCCTGACTTTC; cdr3_aa: CASSPPAGILHHSGANVLTF
v_call: TRBV29-1; clone_size: -; j_call: TRBJ2-7; d_call: -; cdr3_nt: TGCAGCGGAGGGACCGATCTCTACGAGCAGTACTTC; cdr3_aa: CSGGTDLYEQYF
v_call: TRBV2; clone_size: -; j_call: TRBJ2-7; d_call: -; cdr3_nt: TGTGCCAGCACCGACAGAAGTCCCTACGAGCAGTACTTC; cdr3_aa: CASTDRSPYEQYF
v_call: TRBV2; clone_size: -; j_call: TRBJ2-4; d_call: -; cdr3_nt: TGTGCCAGGGAGGGCCCGCGGGGCGCCAAAAACATTCAGTACTTC; cdr3_aa: CAREGPRGAKNIQYF
v_call: TRBV19; clone_size: -; j_call: TRBJ1-5; d_call: -; cdr3_nt: TGTGCCGGGGGGGCGGCGTATAGCAATCAGCCCCAGCATTTT; cdr3_aa: CAGGAAYSNQPQHF
v_call: TRBV15; clone_size: -; j_call: TRBJ1-2; d_call: -; cdr3_nt: TGTGCCACCAGCAGAGAGCACGCCCGGGACACCTATAACTATGGCTACACCTTC; cdr3_aa: CATSREHARDTYNYGYTF
v_call: TRBV11-2; clone_size: -; j_call: TRBJ1-1; d_call: -; cdr3_nt: TGTGCCAGCAGCTTAGTGGGGGGAGGGGCTTTCTTT; cdr3_aa: CASSLVGGGAFF
v_call: TRBV7-9; clone_size: -; j_call: TRBJ1-2; d_call: -; cdr3_nt: TGTGCCAGCAGCTTTGCTTTAAATGCGGGAGACGGCTACACCTTC; cdr3_aa: CASSFALNAGDGYTF
v_call: TRBV27; clone_size: -; j_call: TRBJ2-7; d_call: TRBD1; cdr3_nt: TGTGCCAGCAAAGCCTCCGGGACAGGGTCTTACGAGCAGTACTTC; cdr3_aa: CASKASGTGSYEQYF
v_call: TRBV5-1; clone_size: -; j_call: TRBJ1-1; d_call: -; cdr3_nt: TGCGCCAGCAGCCCCGACCTGAACACTGAAGCTTTCTTT; cdr3_aa: CASSPDLNTEAFF
v_call: TRBV12-5; clone_size: -; j_call: TRBJ2-1; d_call: -; cdr3_nt: TGTGCTAGTGGTTTGATCGGTAGCTCCTACAATGAGCAGTTCTTC; cdr3_aa: CASGLIGSSYNEQFF
v_call: TRBV30; clone_size: once; j_call: TRBJ2-2; d_call: TRBD1; cdr3_nt: TGTGCCTGGAGTGTAAACAGGGGGCTCGGTACCGGGGAGCTGTTTTTT; cdr3_aa: CAWSVNRGLGTGELFF
v_call: TRBV4-3; clone_size: -; j_call: TRBJ2-1; d_call: TRBD2; cdr3_nt: TGCGCCAGCAGCCCGGGAACCGGGACTACAAACAATGAGCAGTTCTTC; cdr3_aa: CASSPGTGTTNNEQFF
v_call: TRBV5-1; clone_size: -; j_call: TRBJ2-3; d_call: -; cdr3_nt: TGCGCCAGCAGCTTCATGGGGGTTACCACAGATACGCAGTATTTT; cdr3_aa: CASSFMGVTTDTQYF
v_call: TRBV27; clone_size: -; j_call: TRBJ2-1; d_call: TRBD2; cdr3_nt: TGTGCCAGCAGTAAACCGGGACTAGCGGGGTACAATGAGCAGTTCTTC; cdr3_aa: CASSKPGLAGYNEQFF
v_call: TRBV4-3; clone_size: -; j_call: TRBJ1-5; d_call: -; cdr3_nt: TGCGCCAGCAGCCAAGTAAGAGGGGATAAGCCCCAGCATTTT; cdr3_aa: CASSQVRGDKPQHF
v_call: TRBV5-1; clone_size: -; j_call: TRBJ2-7; d_call: TRBD1; cdr3_nt: TGCGCCAGCAGAGGGGACAGGCTCCCGTTCTCCTACGAGCAGTACTTC; cdr3_aa: CASRGDRLPFSYEQYF
v_call: TRBV28; clone_size: -; j_call: TRBJ1-2; d_call: TRBD1; cdr3_nt: TGTGCCAGCAGTCAACCCAGGGGGCTTGGCTACACCTTC; cdr3_aa: CASSQPRGLGYTF
v_call: TRBV7-9; clone_size: -; j_call: TRBJ2-7; d_call: -; cdr3_nt: TGTGCCAGCAGCTCCGAAGGGCCCGAAGGCGGCTCCTACGAGCAGTACTTC; cdr3_aa: CASSSEGPEGGSYEQYF
v_call: TRBV5-6; clone_size: -; j_call: TRBJ1-5; d_call: -; cdr3_nt: TGTGCCAGCAGCTTGAGGCGCGGTCAGCCCCAGCATTTT; cdr3_aa: CASSLRRGQPQHF
v_call: TRBV10-3; clone_size: -; j_call: TRBJ1-3; d_call: -; cdr3_nt: TGTGCCATCAGCGGGGGACGGAAGAGCTCTGGAAACACCATATATTTT; cdr3_aa: CAISGGRKSSGNTIYF
v_call: TRBV7-8; clone_size: -; j_call: TRBJ2-7; d_call: TRBD2; cdr3_nt: TGTGCCAGCAGCTCAGACAGGGATAGCGGGAGAGCATTGTACGAGCAGTACTTC; cdr3_aa: CASSSDRDSGRALYEQYF
v_call: TRBV14; clone_size: -; j_call: TRBJ2-1; d_call: TRBD2; cdr3_nt: TGTGCCAGCAGCCAAGATCGACGGGAGGGCCCCTACAATGAGCAGTTCTTC; cdr3_aa: CASSQDRREGPYNEQFF
v_call: TRBV6-1; clone_size: -; j_call: TRBJ2-1; d_call: TRBD1; cdr3_nt: TGTGCCAGCAGTGGGGCCGGGACAGCGTACAATGAGCAGTTCTTC; cdr3_aa: CASSGAGTAYNEQFF
v_call: TRBV7-9; clone_size: -; j_call: TRBJ2-7; d_call: -; cdr3_nt: TGTGCCAGCAGCTTAGGTACCACCGAAAAGGAGCAGTACTTC; cdr3_aa: CASSLGTTEKEQYF
v_call: TRBV6-5; clone_size: -; j_call: TRBJ2-3; d_call: TRBD2; cdr3_nt: TGTGCCAGCAGACCGTCGGGACTAGGAGGAGATACGCAGTATTTT; cdr3_aa: CASRPSGLGGDTQYF
v_call: TRBV10-3; clone_size: -; j_call: TRBJ2-1; d_call: -; cdr3_nt: TGTGCCATCAGTCCTATCGGGTCAGCTGAATGTGGGCAGTTCTTC; cdr3_aa: CAISPIGSAECGQFF
v_call: TRBV27; clone_size: -; j_call: TRBJ2-1; d_call: -; cdr3_nt: TGTGCCAGCGGGGAAGACAGGCGCCAATACAATGAGCAGTTCTTC; cdr3_aa: CASGEDRRQYNEQFF
v_call: TRBV5-1; clone_size: -; j_call: TRBJ1-1; d_call: TRBD1; cdr3_nt: TGCGCCAGCAGCTTGGATCGGGACAGGGTGGACACTGAAGCTTTCTTT; cdr3_aa: CASSLDRDRVDTEAFF
v_call: TRBV23-1; clone_size: -; j_call: TRBJ2-3; d_call: TRBD1; cdr3_nt: TGCGCCAGCAGTCAACCGAGGGGGCCCACAGATACGCAGTATTTT; cdr3_aa: CASSQPRGPTDTQYF
v_call: TRBV21-1; clone_size: -; j_call: TRBJ2-7; d_call: -; cdr3_nt: TGTGCCAGCAGCAATCCGGGACTAGCGGGAGGTAATAAGTACTTC; cdr3_aa: CASSNPGLAGGNKYF
v_call: TRBV19; clone_size: once; j_call: TRBJ2-1; d_call: TRBD2; cdr3_nt: TGTGCCAGTAGGGCGGGAGGGCCGCAAAATGAGCAGTTCTTC; cdr3_aa: CASRAGGPQNEQFF
v_call: TRBV7-3; clone_size: -; j_call: TRBJ1-1; d_call: -; cdr3_nt: TGTGCCAGCAGCTTACTAGCGGGCGGGAACACTGAAGCTTTCTTT; cdr3_aa: CASSLLAGGNTEAFF
v_call: TRBV11-2; clone_size: -; j_call: TRBJ2-7; d_call: TRBD2; cdr3_nt: TGTGCCAGCAGCTTAGAGGCTAGCGGATCCTACGAGCAGTACTTC; cdr3_aa: CASSLEASGSYEQYF
v_call: TRBV4-1; clone_size: -; j_call: TRBJ2-5; d_call: -; cdr3_nt: TGCGCCAGCAGCCATGTCAATCCGGGACGTTGCCAAGAGACCCAGTACTTC; cdr3_aa: CASSHVNPGRCQETQYF
v_call: TRBV20-1; clone_size: once; j_call: TRBJ2-4; d_call: -; cdr3_nt: TGCAGTGCTAGAGACCCCTTAGTCACGTACTTC; cdr3_aa: CSARDPLVTYF